A single sample is the source of the 32 T cell receptor beta chains below, sequenced in a study of OX40 agonist ivuxolimab in advanced cancers. The protocol was immunoSEQ multiplex PCR, while the TCRdb copy is restricted to in-frame clones and leaves out a portion. Of tens of thousands of clones listed, approximately 78% are singletons. The sequencing here drew on CD4+ or CD8+ T cells sorted from blood, taken in a trial of the OX40 agonist ivuxolimab. These receptors were collected from an adult with an advanced solid tumor such as melanoma, head and neck, liver or kidney cancer.

The chain uses TRBV11-2 and TRBJ2-5, with no clear D. The J call is uncertain, as TRBJ2-7 better fits the DNA end. The germline gives CDR1 SGHAT, CDR2 FQNNGV. The CDR3 spans 15 residues. The CDR3 reads CASSLVTGPTYEQYF. The CDR3 DNA reads as TGTGCCAGCAGCTTAGTCACCGGGCCAACCTACGAGCAGTACTTC.

The chain joins TRBV18 to TRBJ2-7; D is possibly TRBD1 or TRBD2 (5 bases each). Germline CDR1 is KGHSH and CDR2 is LQKENI. CDR3 length: 16 amino acids. V was cut by 4 bases and J by 1 base, with 17 bases left in between. CDR3 residues: CASSLGSPGQSYEQYF. CDR3 DNA: TGTGCCAGCTCACTAGGGAGTCCAGGGCAATCCTACGAGCAGTACTTC.

The rearrangement uses TRBV5-6 and TRBJ2-5; 7 positions agree with TRBD2. The V segment lost 5 bases and the J segment 1 base; nucleotides outside the gene matches: 8. Germline loops: CDR1 SGHDT, CDR2 YYEEEE. CDR3 length: 15 amino acids. CDR3 DNA sequence: TGTGCCAGCAGAAGTCGCTGGGGGGGCCAAGAGACCCAGTACTTC. This translates into CASRSRWGGQETQYF.

This clone was recorded once. The rearrangement joins TRBV4-3 to TRBJ1-1, with D uncertain. The CDR3 spans 14 residues. Germline-derived CDR1 and CDR2 are LGHNA and YSLEER. The ends were cut back, 0 bases at V and 2 bases at J, with 7 bases in the middle. The CDR3 loop is CASSQETGNTEAFF. CDR3 DNA: TGCGCCAGCAGCCAAGAGACCGGCAACACTGAAGCTTTCTTT.

The V and J genes are TRBV5-1 and TRBJ2-7; 12 bases are a match to TRBD2. Germline V CDR1 and CDR2: SGHRS, YFSETQ. This CDR3 spans 16 amino acids. Trimming removed 4 bases from V and 2 bases from J; junction bases left unmatched: 7. The CDR3 sequence: CASSQTTSGRPYEQYF. The CDR3 bases are TGCGCCAGCAGCCAGACGACTAGCGGGAGACCCTACGAGCAGTACTTC.

This clone has a single count. At the DNA level, this CDR3 is encoded by other sequences in the same sample as well. The chain has TRBV5-5 and TRBJ1-5, with no clear D. The V gene's germline CDR1 is SGHKS and CDR2 YYEKEE (reference sequence). CDR3 length: 14 amino acids. The ends were cut back, 2 bases at V and 0 bases at J, with 6 bases in the middle. The CDR3 DNA sequence: TGTGCCAGCAGCTTACGGGATAGCAATCAGCCCCAGCATTTT. Its protein product is CASSLRDSNQPQHF.

This clone has just a few counts. The chain carries TRBV6-5 and TRBJ1-5, with 7 bases identical to TRBD1. J was trimmed by 5 bases and V by 6 bases; bases with no gene match: 4. Per the germline V gene, CDR1 is MNHEY and CDR2 is SVGAGI. The CDR3 loop spans 13 amino acids. CDR3 sequence reads: CASSPDRDQPQHF. CDR3 DNA: TGTGCCAGCAGCCCCGACAGGGATCAGCCCCAGCATTTT.

Only one count was recorded for this clone. The chain combines TRBV19 with TRBJ2-6; a possible D gene is TRBD1 (6 bases). CDR1 LNHDA and CDR2 SQIVND come from the germline V gene (reference sequence). This CDR3 comprises 17 residues. V was shortened by 6 bases and J by 0 bases, with 15 bases between the two germline ends. The CDR3 loop is CASSPWDTSSGANVLTF. In DNA form, the CDR3 reads TGTGCCAGTAGCCCTTGGGACACCTCCTCTGGGGCCAACGTCCTGACTTTC.

V and J are TRBV7-6 and TRBJ2-3, with 7 bases that match TRBD2. V trimming: 5 bases; J trimming: 0 bases; junction bases outside the gene matches: 11. From germline, CDR1 is SGHVS and CDR2 FNYEAQ. The CDR3 is 17 residues long. The CDR3 region has the DNA TGTGCCAGCAGCCTCGCCGGGCGGGGACTAAGCACAGATACGCAGTATTTT. Translation gives CASSLAGRGLSTDTQYF.

The chain links TRBV2 to TRBJ1-2; 8 nucleotides line up with TRBD1. CDR1 SNHLY and CDR2 FYNNEI come from the germline V gene. The CDR3 is 14 amino acids. This chain's CDR3 is CGWTGYNTNYGYTF. The CDR3 nucleotides read TGTGGATGGACAGGGTACAATACTAACTATGGCTACACCTTC.

This rearrangement joins TRBV6-4 to TRBJ1-5; no clear D gene. The germline CDR1 and CDR2 sequences are MRHNA and SNTAGT. This CDR3 is built from 13 residues. Trimming took 8 bases from V and 3 from J, leaving 11 bases between them. This chain's CDR3 is CASAHQHNQPQHF. The CDR3, as DNA: TGTGCCAGCGCCCACCAGCACAATCAGCCCCAGCATTTT.

This chain uses TRBV6-1 with TRBJ1-2, with 7 bases that match TRBD1. Losses at the gene ends were 1 base for V and 4 bases for J; bases not matched to a gene: 3. The length of the CDR3 is 14 residues. Germline V gene sequence: CDR1 MNHNS, CDR2 SASEGT. The CDR3 bases are TGTGCCAGCAGTGAAGAGGGGACAGTCTATGGCTACACCTTC. This translates into CASSEEGTVYGYTF.

This clone came up once. The rearrangement uses TRBV28 and TRBJ2-1; D is undetermined. V was cut by 4 bases and J by 8 bases, with 9 bases left in between. The CDR3 sequence is 12 residues long. Germline lookup yields CDR1 MDHEN and CDR2 SYDVKM. CDR3 loop: CASSYWAYEQFF. For the CDR3, the DNA is TGTGCCAGCAGTTATTGGGCTTATGAGCAGTTCTTC. Based on the CDR3 plus reference TRBV28 and TRBJ2-1, the full variable domain is DVKVTQSSRYLVKRTGEKVFLECVQDMDHENMFWYRQDPGLGLRLIYFSYDVKMKEKGDIPEGYSVSREKKERFSLILESASTNQTSMYLCASSYWAYEQFFGPGTRLTVL.

V gene TRBV2 combines with J gene TRBJ2-1, with D uncertain. This CDR3 is 15 amino acids long. CDR1 is SNHLY and CDR2 is FYNNEI in the germline V gene. Trimming removed 3 bases at V and 4 bases at J, with 13 bases between. This CDR3 is CASSDKRPEYNEQFF. CDR3 nucleotide sequence: TGTGCCAGCAGTGATAAAAGGCCGGAATACAATGAGCAGTTCTTC. Based on the CDR3 plus reference TRBV2 and TRBJ2-1, the full variable domain is EPEVTQTPSHQVTQMGQEVILRCVPISNHLYFYWYRQILGQKVEFLVSFYNNEISEKSEIFDDQFSVERPDGSNFTLKIRSTKLEDSAMYFCASSDKRPEYNEQFFGPGTRLTVL.

This clone has just one count. J is TRBJ2-7 and V is TRBV11-2, with D unclear. Germline CDR1 and CDR2: SGHAT and FQNNGV. The CDR3 consists of 15 residues. V lost 3 bases to trimming and J lost 5 bases, with 17 bases between them. The CDR3 DNA is TGTGCCAGCAGCTTTCAGGCAACCAAAAGCGACGAGCAGTACTTC. Translation: CASSFQATKSDEQYF.

This clone was recorded only once. The V gene is TRBV19, the J gene TRBJ1-5; weak D call: TRBD1 (5 bases). CDR3 length: 14 residues. From germline, CDR1 is LNHDA and CDR2 SQIVND (reference sequence). V was pared by 5 bases and J by 6 bases, with 14 bases between. The CDR3 DNA is TGTGCCAGTAGTCTAGTCGCCGGGACTCAGCCCCAGCATTTT. This encodes CASSLVAGTQPQHF.

This rearrangement joins TRBV7-9 to TRBJ2-1, with TRBD2 matching over 8 bases. Germline V CDR1 and CDR2: SEHNR, FQNEAQ (reference sequence). V gave up 3 bases and J gave up 2 bases; unmatched junction bases: 3. The CDR3 loop spans 15 amino acids. The CDR3 here is CASSLAGGTYNEQFF. The CDR3 DNA follows: TGTGCCAGCAGCTTGGCGGGAGGTACCTACAATGAGCAGTTCTTC.

The CDR3 sequence: CASSLGGSADTQYF. The CDR3 region has the DNA TGTGCCAGCAGCTTAGGTGGGAGCGCAGATACGCAGTATTTT. The chain combines TRBV7-9 with TRBJ2-3, with a weak D call TRBD2 (5 bases). In germline, CDR1 is SEHNR, CDR2 FQNEAQ (reference sequence). The CDR3 runs to 14 residues. The V end lost 1 base, the J end lost 4 bases, and 9 bases lay between the germline ends.

The chain is built from TRBV27 and TRBJ1-1; D unresolved. The V end was cut by 5 bases, the J end by 1 base, with 8 bases between. CDR1 and CDR2 (germline): MNHEY, SMNVEV (reference sequence). The CDR3 has 13 residues. DNA for the CDR3: TGTGCCAGCAGTGCGTGGGCGAACACTGAAGCTTTCTTT. This translates into CASSAWANTEAFF.

This clone was found once. This rearrangement joins TRBV7-2 to TRBJ2-1; TRBD1 is a possible D gene (6 bases). This CDR3 contains 15 residues. Germline V gene lookup returns CDR1 SGHTA and CDR2 FQGNSA. V gave up 4 bases and J gave up 4 bases, with 14 bases separating them. CDR3 in DNA: TGTGCCAGCAGCTCCAACACAAGGGGGTACAATGAGCAGTTCTTC. It specifies CASSSNTRGYNEQFF.

This clone showed up just a few times. The V gene is TRBV6-1, the J gene TRBJ2-7; D is perhaps TRBD1 or TRBD2 (7 bases each). V was shortened by 8 bases and J by 5 bases, with 22 bases between the two germline ends. CDR3 size: 15 residues. CDR1 and CDR2 from the germline V gene are MNHNS and SASEGT. CDR3 loop: CASSPRGGFRDEQYV. CDR3 nucleotides: TGTGCCAGCTCCCCCAGGGGGGGATTTCGGGACGAGCAGTACGTC.

This clone appeared a few times. This rearrangement joins TRBV6-1 to TRBJ1-1, with no clear D. The germline V gene has CDR1 MNHNS and CDR2 SASEGT. Trimming took 2 bases from V and 6 from J, leaving 4 bases between them. The CDR3 contains 11 residues. CDR3 residues: CASSEIPEAFF. Written as DNA, the CDR3 is TGTGCCAGCAGTGAAATCCCTGAAGCTTTCTTT.

The chain couples TRBV7-9 to TRBJ1-2, with D perhaps matching TRBD1 (6 bases). This CDR3 has 13 amino acids. Germline lookup yields CDR1 SEHNR and CDR2 FQNEAQ (reference sequence). Deletions cut 5 bases from V and 3 bases from J, with 10 bases between. The CDR3 DNA is TGTGCCAGCAGCCGTAGGACAGACTATGGCTACACCTTC. Residues: CASSRRTDYGYTF.

The chain is built from TRBV5-1 and TRBJ2-2; TRBD2 matches at 9 bases. The trim removed 4 bases at V and 3 bases at J, leaving 7 bases unmatched. Germline loops: CDR1 SGHRS, CDR2 YFSETQ. The CDR3 consists of 16 residues. The DNA for the CDR3 is TGCGCCAGCAGCGGGTTAGCGGGGGATTACACCGGGGAGCTGTTTTTT. It codes for CASSGLAGDYTGELFF.

The chain links TRBV27 to TRBJ1-1; no definite D call. There are 14 residues in the CDR3. V was cut by 5 bases and J by 9 bases, with 19 bases left in between. The germline gives CDR1 MNHEY, CDR2 SMNVEV (reference sequence). In DNA form, the CDR3 reads TGTGCCAGCAGTACTGGGATTGGGGTTCCGCAAGCTTTCTTT. Translating it yields CASSTGIGVPQAFF.

This clone was detected only once. V and J are TRBV2 and TRBJ2-7; TRBD1 aligns across 8 bases. The length of the CDR3 is 17 residues. Trimming at V came to 6 bases and at J to 3 bases, leaving 16 bases not matched to a gene. Germline lookup yields CDR1 SNHLY and CDR2 FYNNEI. For the CDR3, the DNA is TGTGCCAGCAGGGGGACAGGTTCTCTCTCCGATGGCTACGAGCAGTACTTC. Protein product: CASRGTGSLSDGYEQYF.

The chain is built from TRBV28 and TRBJ1-2, with 8 bases identical to TRBD1. Looked up from germline, CDR1 is MDHEN and CDR2 is SYDVKM. With 7 bases clipped from V and 0 bases from J, the junction kept 4 bases outside the gene matches. The CDR3 is 14 residues long. The DNA of the CDR3 is TGTGCCAGCACTAACAGGGGGACTAACTATGGCTACACCTTC. Translated, it gives CASTNRGTNYGYTF.

The chain recombines TRBV11-2 with TRBJ1-1; D uncertain. CDR1 is SGHAT, CDR2 FQNNGV, per germline. This CDR3 comprises 15 residues. Between the trimmed V and J ends, which lost 0 bases and 0 bases, there was a span of 8 bases. In DNA, the CDR3 is TGTGCCAGCAGCTTAGAAAGGGTTATGAACACTGAAGCTTTCTTT. Translation: CASSLERVMNTEAFF. Full variable domain (outside the CDR3, taken from reference TRBV11-2 and TRBJ1-1): EAGVAQSPRYKIIEKRQSVAFWCNPISGHATLYWYQQILGQGPKLLIQFQNNGVVDDSQLPKDRFSAERLKGVDSTLKIQPAKLEDSAVYLCASSLERVMNTEAFFGQGTRLTVV.

The gene calls are TRBV27 and TRBJ1-1, with D possibly matching TRBD1 (6 bases). The CDR3 length is 12 residues. Trimming cost V 5 bases and J 9 bases, with 13 bases left between them. Germline CDR1 MNHEY, CDR2 SMNVEV (reference sequence). CDR3 sequence: CASSEGGRKAFF. CDR3 nucleotide sequence: TGTGCCAGCAGTGAGGGGGGCAGAAAAGCTTTCTTT.

The chain couples TRBV19 to TRBJ1-5; D is perhaps TRBD1 (6 bases). This CDR3 region has 15 residues. Germline loops: CDR1 LNHDA, CDR2 SQIVND (reference sequence). The V and J ends lost 3 bases and 2 bases respectively, with 11 bases between them. In DNA, the CDR3 is TGTGCCAGTAGTATCCTCAGGGGCCGCAATCAGCCCCAGCATTTT. Amino acids: CASSILRGRNQPQHF.

Note on this clone: This same CDR3 is encoded by further DNA sequences in the sample. The chain uses TRBV29-1 and TRBJ2-5, with D possibly TRBD2 on 5 matching bases. Germline V lookup: CDR1 SQVTM, CDR2 ANQGSEA. The CDR3 consists of 12 residues. V lost 4 bases, J lost 5 bases, and 11 bases lay in between. The CDR3 nucleotides are TGCAGCGTTGGTTCGGGGAGCGAGACCCAGTACTTC. This translates into CSVGSGSETQYF.

The chain is built from TRBV5-1 and TRBJ2-3; 9 bases map to TRBD2. Germline values: CDR1 SGHRS, CDR2 YFSETQ. Losses at the gene ends were 2 bases for V and 5 bases for J; bases not matched to a gene: 12. This CDR3 region has 17 residues. The CDR3 coding sequence is TGCGCCAGCAGCTTTTCGGCGGGCGGGGGGGCCGGAGATACGCAGTATTTT. Translation: CASSFSAGGGAGDTQYF.